The 28 T cell receptor beta chains below were found in one sample sequenced in a study of blood T cell repertoires in COVID-19. Profiling relied on immunoSEQ multiplex PCR, and the TCRdb table lists in-frame clones only, not all of them. The sample lists around 110,000 clones, 80% occurring once. The sample was peripheral blood. The origin of the receptors is a man between 60 and 75 years old with active or convalescent COVID-19.

The V call is TRBV6-4, the J call TRBJ2-5; 9 nucleotides align to TRBD1. Unmatched junction bases numbered 14, after V lost 7 bases and J lost 5 bases. From germline, CDR1 is MRHNA and CDR2 SNTAGT. The CDR3 has 16 residues. CDR3 residues: CASTPRGDRESETQYF. DNA of the CDR3: TGTGCCAGCACCCCCCGAGGGGACAGGGAAAGTGAGACCCAGTACTTC.

The chain is built from TRBV10-3 and TRBJ2-5; 9 bases are a match to TRBD2. Germline trimming cut 4 bases from V and 0 bases from J; bases unmatched to any gene: 0. The CDR3 spans 14 residues. Germline V gene sequence: CDR1 ENHRY, CDR2 SYGVKD. Here the CDR3 reads CAISGTSDQETQYF. CDR3 nucleotide sequence: TGTGCCATCAGTGGGACTAGCGACCAAGAGACCCAGTACTTC.

This clone was observed a single time. The chain employs TRBV6-2 or TRBV6-3 and TRBJ2-3; tentative D call: TRBD1 (5 bases). Between the trimmed V and J ends, which lost 5 bases and 0 bases, there was a span of 12 bases. CDR3 length: 15 amino acids. CDR1 and CDR2 from the germline V gene are MNHEY and SVGEGT. CDR3 protein: CASSRQTPSTDTQYF. CDR3 nucleotide sequence: TGTGCCAGCAGTAGACAGACTCCTAGCACAGATACGCAGTATTTT.

There are a few counts of this clone. This chain uses TRBV4-1 with TRBJ1-1; D not resolved. The ends were cut back, 3 bases at V and 1 base at J, with 9 bases in the middle. Germline V CDR1 and CDR2: MGHRA, YSYEKL. The length of the CDR3 is 14 residues. The CDR3, as DNA: TGCGCCAGCAGCCAGCAGATCTCGAACACTGAAGCTTTCTTT. Amino acids: CASSQQISNTEAFF.

This clone has just one count. The chain links TRBV19 to TRBJ1-1; the D gene is possibly TRBD1 (5 bases). CDR1 and CDR2 (germline): LNHDA, SQIVND (reference sequence). This CDR3 has 15 amino acids. Trimming removed 7 bases from V and 4 bases from J, with 19 bases in between. This CDR3 is CASNGRQRSVTEAFF. The CDR3 DNA is TGTGCCAGTAACGGGAGACAGCGATCGGTCACTGAAGCTTTCTTT.

This sequence joins TRBV6-6 and TRBJ2-3, with D maybe TRBD1 (6 bases). This CDR3 contains 12 residues. CDR1 and CDR2 (germline): MNHNY, SVGAGI (reference sequence). Trimming stripped 6 bases from V and 9 bases from J, with 13 bases between. Here the CDR3 DNA reads TGTGCCAGCAGGCCTCAGGGGACGACGCAGTATTTT. Its translation is CASRPQGTTQYF.

This chain joins TRBV27 and TRBJ1-6; 9 bases align to TRBD1. V was clipped by 8 bases and J by 10 bases; unmatched bases: 6. Germline V gives CDR1 MNHEY, CDR2 SMNVEV (reference sequence). This CDR3 spans 13 amino acids. CDR3 sequence: CASSTGGQSPLHF. In DNA, the CDR3 is TGTGCCAGCTCGACAGGGGGGCAATCACCCCTCCACTTT.

The chain recombines TRBV11-2 with TRBJ2-5; 10 bases fit TRBD1. The ends lost 5 bases at V and 4 bases at J; junction bases unmatched: 10. Per germline, CDR1 SGHAT and CDR2 FQNNGV. There are 16 residues in the CDR3. The CDR3 sequence is CASSPQPGQGLETQYF. The CDR3 DNA reads TGTGCCAGCAGCCCGCAGCCGGGACAGGGGTTAGAGACCCAGTACTTC.

The chain is built from TRBV6-2 or TRBV6-3 and TRBJ1-5; D perhaps matches TRBD1 (5 bases). Germline loops: CDR1 MNHEY, CDR2 SVGEGT. The CDR3 loop spans 15 amino acids. Trimming took off 1 base at V and 6 bases at J, with 13 bases between the two ends. The CDR3 loop reads CASSYWAGGTQPQHF. CDR3 nucleotide sequence: TGTGCCAGCAGTTACTGGGCAGGCGGGACTCAGCCCCAGCATTTT.

This rearrangement joins TRBV6-2 or TRBV6-3 to TRBJ1-1; D gene unclear. Germline-derived CDR1 and CDR2 are MNHEY and SVGEGT. This CDR3 region has 13 residues. The germline V and J ends were trimmed by 5 bases and 5 bases, with 12 bases remaining between them. CDR3 in DNA: TGTGCCAGCAGTAGATCCACCGGGACTGAAGCTTTCTTT. Protein: CASSRSTGTEAFF.

The genes are TRBV5-5 and TRBJ2-1; 8 bases align to TRBD1. The V gene's germline CDR1 is SGHKS and CDR2 YYEKEE (reference sequence). This CDR3 is 15 amino acids long. Trimming took 4 bases from V and 0 from J; bases not matched to a gene: 3. The CDR3 loop reads CASSQDRDSYNEQFF. CDR3 DNA: TGTGCCAGCAGCCAGGACAGGGACTCCTACAATGAGCAGTTCTTC.

This chain links TRBV5-1 with TRBJ2-4, with unresolved D. Germline V lookup: CDR1 SGHRS, CDR2 YFSETQ. This CDR3 has 16 residues. Deletions cut 0 bases from V and 0 bases from J, with 10 bases between. The CDR3 sequence is CASSLGPRLAKNIQYF. CDR3 nucleotides: TGCGCCAGCAGCTTGGGCCCCCGGTTAGCCAAAAACATTCAGTACTTC.

This chain links TRBV6-1 with TRBJ1-1; TRBD1 is a possible D gene (5 bases). Germline loops: CDR1 MNHNS, CDR2 SASEGT. V lost 3 bases to trimming and J lost 3 bases, with 14 bases between them. The CDR3 covers 15 residues. The CDR3 here is CASSDGGSLYTEAFF. The CDR3 coding sequence is TGTGCCAGCAGTGACGGGGGGTCCCTTTACACTGAAGCTTTCTTT.

This chain connects TRBV7-9 to TRBJ2-3, with D perhaps TRBD2 (6 bases). The CDR3 runs 14 residues. Germline CDR1 is SEHNR and CDR2 is FQNEAQ (reference sequence). The germline V and J ends were trimmed by 5 bases and 0 bases, with 9 bases remaining between them. As DNA, the CDR3 is TGTGCCAGCAGCCAAGGACTAAGCACAGATACGCAGTATTTT. Translated, it gives CASSQGLSTDTQYF.

This clone was observed once. The CDR3 reads CASSLGGVEDYGYTF. Here the CDR3 DNA reads TGTGCCAGCAGTTTAGGGGGGGTAGAGGACTATGGCTACACCTTC. The rearrangement joins TRBV27 to TRBJ1-2; possible D gene TRBD1, 5 bases. From germline, CDR1 is MNHEY and CDR2 SMNVEV (reference sequence). This CDR3 region has 15 residues. V was shortened by 2 bases and J by 3 bases, with 13 bases between the two germline ends.

The chain is built from TRBV7-5 and TRBJ2-7; the DNA was not used to check the table's D call, TRBD1. TRBV7-5 is termed a pseudogene. This CDR3 comprises 14 residues. CDR3 nucleotide sequence: TGTGTCAGAAGCTCTGCCCGGGTTAGGGGCGAGCAGTACTTC. Amino acids: CVRSSARVRGEQYF.

CDR3 nucleotides: TGTGCCAGCAGTTTATTCAGGGGCGGAGTAGGGGGCGTAGAGACCCAGTACTTC. Protein product: CASSLFRGGVGGVETQYF. The V gene is TRBV27, the J gene TRBJ2-5, with 7 bases matching TRBD1. This CDR3 region has 18 residues. The V segment lost 1 base and the J segment 4 bases; nucleotides outside the gene matches: 15. CDR1 is MNHEY and CDR2 is SMNVEV in the germline V gene (reference sequence).

The chain uses TRBV19 and TRBJ2-1; TRBD2 matches 11 bases. Losses at the gene ends were 3 bases for V and 0 bases for J; bases not matched to a gene: 1. Germline assignment: CDR1 LNHDA and CDR2 SQIVND (reference sequence). This CDR3 contains 16 residues. CDR3 protein: CASSILAGGSYNEQFF. Written as DNA, the CDR3 is TGTGCCAGTAGTATCCTAGCGGGGGGCTCCTACAATGAGCAGTTCTTC.

This clone was counted at least ten times. The rearrangement joins TRBV9 to TRBJ2-2, with D hard to call. The germline gives CDR1 SGDLS, CDR2 YYNGEE. The ends were cut back, 5 bases at V and 0 bases at J, with 8 bases in the middle. CDR3 length: 14 residues. The CDR3 region is CASRMVANTGELFF. The DNA for the CDR3 is TGTGCCAGCAGGATGGTAGCGAACACCGGGGAGCTGTTTTTT.

V and J are TRBV29-1 and TRBJ2-7; 9 nucleotides match TRBD2. V was clipped by 4 bases and J by 4 bases; unmatched bases: 8. Looked up from germline, CDR1 is SQVTM and CDR2 is ANQGSEA. CDR3 length: 14 residues. This CDR3 is CSVGAGLAPYEQYF. CDR3 coding DNA: TGCAGCGTTGGGGCCGGACTAGCGCCTTACGAGCAGTACTTC.

The DNA of the CDR3 is TGTGCCAGCAGCCCAAAAAACTCCTACGAGCAGTACTTC. It codes for CASSPKNSYEQYF. The gene calls are TRBV7-9 and TRBJ2-7, with D unclear. Trimming removed 5 bases from V and 0 bases from J, with 8 bases in between. The CDR3 is 13 residues long. From germline, CDR1 is SEHNR and CDR2 FQNEAQ (reference sequence).

This rearrangement joins TRBV7-8 to TRBJ2-5, with TRBD2 matching 7 bases. The CDR3 length is 14 residues. The J segment lost 2 bases and the V segment lost 8 bases, leaving 8 bases of the junction unmatched. Germline V gene lookup returns CDR1 SGHVS and CDR2 FQNEAQ. This CDR3 reads CASGGGTSQETQYF. The DNA of the CDR3 is TGTGCCAGCGGGGGGGGGACTTCTCAAGAGACCCAGTACTTC.

The gene calls are TRBV11-3 and TRBJ2-2, with 9 nucleotides matching TRBD2. This CDR3 is built from 13 residues. Per germline, CDR1 SGHNT and CDR2 YENEEA. The junction had 6 bases not matched to a gene; V was cut back by 8 bases and J by 8 bases. The CDR3 here is CASRPAGGGELFF. The CDR3 bases are TGTGCCAGCCGTCCAGCGGGAGGAGGGGAGCTGTTTTTT.

This chain joins TRBV4-1 and TRBJ2-6, with 7 bases aligning to TRBD2. Looked up from germline, CDR1 is MGHRA and CDR2 is YSYEKL. The V and J ends lost 4 bases and 2 bases, in that order; junction bases with no gene match: 2. CDR3 length: 15 residues. This CDR3 is CASSPGGAGANVLTF. The CDR3 DNA sequence: TGCGCCAGCAGCCCTGGGGGGGCTGGGGCCAACGTCCTGACTTTC.

The chain is built from TRBV21-1 and TRBJ1-2; TRBD1, as called in the table, went unchecked against the DNA. TRBV21-1 has pseudogene status. The CDR3 is 14 residues long. CDR3: CASSPTATNYGYTF. The CDR3, as DNA: TGTGCCAGCAGCCCGACAGCTACTAACTATGGCTACACCTTC.

This chain links TRBV11-1 with TRBJ2-7; 11 positions match TRBD1. Trimming at V came to 5 bases and at J to 2 bases, leaving 2 bases not matched to a gene. The CDR3 totals 14 residues. CDR1 and CDR2 (germline): SGHAT, FQDESV (reference sequence). The CDR3, as DNA: TGTGCCAGCAGCCCGGGACAGGGGGCCTACGAGCAGTACTTC. Residues: CASSPGQGAYEQYF.

This chain joins TRBV7-2 and TRBJ2-5, with TRBD2 matching over 7 bases. The ends lost 8 bases at V and 5 bases at J; junction bases unmatched: 5. This CDR3 has 12 amino acids. CDR1 and CDR2 (germline): SGHTA, FQGNSA. CDR3 in DNA: TGTGCCAGCGGCGTGGGGGGGGAGACCCAGTACTTC. Its protein product is CASGVGGETQYF.

This clone was counted only a few times. The genes are TRBV27 and TRBJ2-5, with D possibly TRBD2 on 5 matching bases. Germline V gene lookup returns CDR1 MNHEY and CDR2 SMNVEV (reference sequence). This CDR3 region has 13 residues. The germline V and J ends were trimmed by 3 bases and 0 bases, with 5 bases remaining between them. This CDR3 is CASSLRDQETQYF. CDR3 nucleotides: TGTGCCAGCAGTTTGCGGGACCAAGAGACCCAGTACTTC.